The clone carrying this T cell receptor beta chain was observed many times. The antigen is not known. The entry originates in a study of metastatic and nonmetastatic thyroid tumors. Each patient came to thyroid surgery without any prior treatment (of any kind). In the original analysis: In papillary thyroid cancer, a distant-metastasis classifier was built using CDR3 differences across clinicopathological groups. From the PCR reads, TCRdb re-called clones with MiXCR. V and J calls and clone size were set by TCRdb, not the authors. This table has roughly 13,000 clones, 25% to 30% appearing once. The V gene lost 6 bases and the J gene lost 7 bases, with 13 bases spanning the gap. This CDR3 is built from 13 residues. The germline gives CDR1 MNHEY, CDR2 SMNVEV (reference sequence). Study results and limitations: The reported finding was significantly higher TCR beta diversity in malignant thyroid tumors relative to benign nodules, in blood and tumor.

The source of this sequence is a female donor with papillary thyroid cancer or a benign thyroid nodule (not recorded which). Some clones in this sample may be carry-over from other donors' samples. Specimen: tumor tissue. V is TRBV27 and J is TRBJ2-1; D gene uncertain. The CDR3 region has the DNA TGTGCCAGCAGGCCCCCGTGGGAAAATGAGCAGTTCTTC. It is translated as CASRPPWENEQFF.